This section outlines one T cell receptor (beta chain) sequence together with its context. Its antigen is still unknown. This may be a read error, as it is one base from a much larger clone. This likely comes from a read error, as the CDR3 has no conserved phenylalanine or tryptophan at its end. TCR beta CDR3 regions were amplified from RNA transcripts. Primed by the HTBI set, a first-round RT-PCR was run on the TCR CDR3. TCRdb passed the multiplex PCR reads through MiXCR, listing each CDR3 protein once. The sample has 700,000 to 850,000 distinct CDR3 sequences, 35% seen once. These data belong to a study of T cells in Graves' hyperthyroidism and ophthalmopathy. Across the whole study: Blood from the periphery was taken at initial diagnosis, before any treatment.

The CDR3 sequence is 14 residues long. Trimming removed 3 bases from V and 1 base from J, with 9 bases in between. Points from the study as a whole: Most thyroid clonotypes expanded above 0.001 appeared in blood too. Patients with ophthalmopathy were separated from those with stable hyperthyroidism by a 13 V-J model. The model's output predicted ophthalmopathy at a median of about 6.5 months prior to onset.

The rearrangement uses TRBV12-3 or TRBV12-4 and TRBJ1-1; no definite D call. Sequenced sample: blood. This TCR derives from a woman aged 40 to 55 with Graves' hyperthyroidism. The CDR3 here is CASSFGLRNTEAFC. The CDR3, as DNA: TGTGCCAGCAGTTTTGGGCTAAGGAACACTGAAGCTTTCTGT.